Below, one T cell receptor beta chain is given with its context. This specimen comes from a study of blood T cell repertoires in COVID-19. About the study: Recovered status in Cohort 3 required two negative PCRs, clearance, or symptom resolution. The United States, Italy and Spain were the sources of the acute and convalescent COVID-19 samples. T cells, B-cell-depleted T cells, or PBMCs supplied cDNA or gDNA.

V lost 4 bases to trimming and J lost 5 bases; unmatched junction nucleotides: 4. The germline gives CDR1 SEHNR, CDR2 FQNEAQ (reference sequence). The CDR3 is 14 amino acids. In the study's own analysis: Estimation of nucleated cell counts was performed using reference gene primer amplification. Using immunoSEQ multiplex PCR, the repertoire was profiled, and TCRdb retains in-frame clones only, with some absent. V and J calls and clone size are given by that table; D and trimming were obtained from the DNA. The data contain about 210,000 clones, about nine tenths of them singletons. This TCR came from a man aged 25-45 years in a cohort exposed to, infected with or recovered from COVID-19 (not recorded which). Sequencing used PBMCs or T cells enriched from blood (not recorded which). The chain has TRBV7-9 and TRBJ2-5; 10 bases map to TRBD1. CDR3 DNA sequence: TGTGCCAGCAGCTCCCGGACAGGGGGGGAGACCCAGTACTTC. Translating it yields CASSSRTGGETQYF.